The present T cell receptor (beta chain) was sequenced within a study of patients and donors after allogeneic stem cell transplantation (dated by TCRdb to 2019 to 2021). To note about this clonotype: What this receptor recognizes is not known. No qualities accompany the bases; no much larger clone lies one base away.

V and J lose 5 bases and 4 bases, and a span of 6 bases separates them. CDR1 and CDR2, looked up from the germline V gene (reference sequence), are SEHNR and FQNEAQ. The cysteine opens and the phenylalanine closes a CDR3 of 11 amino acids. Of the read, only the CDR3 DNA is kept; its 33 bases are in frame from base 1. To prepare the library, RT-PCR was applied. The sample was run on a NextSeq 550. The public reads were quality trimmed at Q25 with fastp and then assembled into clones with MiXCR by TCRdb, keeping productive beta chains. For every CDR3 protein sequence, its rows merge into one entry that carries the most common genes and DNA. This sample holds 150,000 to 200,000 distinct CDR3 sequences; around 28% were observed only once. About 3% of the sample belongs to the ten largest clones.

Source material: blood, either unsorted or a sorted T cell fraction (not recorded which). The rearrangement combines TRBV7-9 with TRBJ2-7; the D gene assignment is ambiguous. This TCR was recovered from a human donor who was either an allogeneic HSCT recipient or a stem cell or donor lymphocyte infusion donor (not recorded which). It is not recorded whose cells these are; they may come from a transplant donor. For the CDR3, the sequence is CASSTFYEQYF. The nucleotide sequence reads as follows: TGTGCCAGCAGCACCTTTTACGAGCAGTACTTC.